This T cell receptor beta chain was retrieved from a study of blood T cell repertoires in COVID-19. For the study at large: Acute and convalescent COVID-19 samples came from the United States, Italy and Spain. In each case, the material was cDNA or gDNA derived from T cells, B-cell-depleted T cells, or PBMCs.

CDR1 and CDR2 (germline): SGHNT, YYREEE (reference sequence). CDR3 length: 15 amino acids. V was cut by 1 base and J by 5 bases, with 15 bases left in between. The authors' processing: Scientists estimated how many nucleated cells there were by amplifying reference gene primers. Assay: immunoSEQ multiplex PCR; the TCRdb copy retains only in-frame clones and omits some. From that table come the V and J calls and clone size; the DNA was used to work out D and trimming. The sample yields over 200,000 clones, roughly 83% seen once. This clone was detected only once. The V call is TRBV5-4, the J call TRBJ2-5; possible D gene TRBD2, 6 bases. This clonotype was obtained from a woman in her seventies with active or convalescent COVID-19. Input material: peripheral blood. CDR3 in amino acids: CASSLRGLPWETQYF. DNA for the CDR3: TGTGCCAGCAGCTTGCGGGGACTCCCATGGGAGACCCAGTACTTC.